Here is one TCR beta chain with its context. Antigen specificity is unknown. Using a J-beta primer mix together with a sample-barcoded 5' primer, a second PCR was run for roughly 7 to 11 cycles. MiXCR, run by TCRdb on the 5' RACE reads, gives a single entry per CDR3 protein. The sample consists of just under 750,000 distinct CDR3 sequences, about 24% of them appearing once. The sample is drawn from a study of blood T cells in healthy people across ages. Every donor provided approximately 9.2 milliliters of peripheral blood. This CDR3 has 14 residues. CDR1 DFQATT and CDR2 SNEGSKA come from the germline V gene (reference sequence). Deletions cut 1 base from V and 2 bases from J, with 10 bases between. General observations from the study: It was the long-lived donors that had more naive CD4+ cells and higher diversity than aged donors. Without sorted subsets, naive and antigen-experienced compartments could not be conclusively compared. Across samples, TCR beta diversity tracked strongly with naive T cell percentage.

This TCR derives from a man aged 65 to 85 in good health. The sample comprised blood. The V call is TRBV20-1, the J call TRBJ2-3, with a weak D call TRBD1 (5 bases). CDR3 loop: CSARVRAHTDTQYF. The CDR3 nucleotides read TGCAGTGCTAGAGTCAGGGCACACACAGATACGCAGTATTTT.